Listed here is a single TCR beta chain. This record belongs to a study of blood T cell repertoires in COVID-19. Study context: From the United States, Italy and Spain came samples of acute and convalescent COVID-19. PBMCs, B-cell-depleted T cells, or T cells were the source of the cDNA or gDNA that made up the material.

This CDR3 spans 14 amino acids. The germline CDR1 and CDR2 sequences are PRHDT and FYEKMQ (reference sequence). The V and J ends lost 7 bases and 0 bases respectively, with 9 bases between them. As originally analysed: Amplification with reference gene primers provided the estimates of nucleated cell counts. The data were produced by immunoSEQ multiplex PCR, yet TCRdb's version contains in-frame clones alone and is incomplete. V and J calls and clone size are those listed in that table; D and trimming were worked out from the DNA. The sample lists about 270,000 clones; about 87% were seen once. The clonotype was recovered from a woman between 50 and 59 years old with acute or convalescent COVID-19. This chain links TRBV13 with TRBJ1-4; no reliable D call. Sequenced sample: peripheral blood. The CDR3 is CASTTRATNEKLFF. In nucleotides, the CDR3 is TGTGCCAGCACAACCCGGGCAACTAATGAAAAACTGTTTTTT.